In its sample, the clone carrying this TCR beta chain was seen once. The sample comes from a study of blood T cell repertoires in COVID-19. The germline CDR1 and CDR2 sequences are LGHDT and YNNKEL (reference sequence). V lost 2 bases and J 2 bases, leaving 12 bases between the germline ends. This CDR3 has 16 residues. Assignment of participants to cohorts was predicated upon participant-reported clinical history. It was within 2 weeks before study entry that exposed participants met a COVID-19 case. In the study's own analysis: Reference gene primer amplification gave nucleated cell count estimates. Profiling relied on immunoSEQ multiplex PCR, and the TCRdb table lists in-frame clones only, not all of them. The V and J calls and clone size come from that table; D and trimming were worked out from the DNA. The sample has under 300,000 clones, roughly 84% seen once.

The V call is TRBV3-1 (or the pseudogene TRBV3-2), the J call TRBJ1-4, with D perhaps matching TRBD1 (5 bases). The sequence was collected from a woman aged 50 to 60 who had been exposed to COVID-19. The specimen was PBMCs or T cells enriched from blood (not recorded which). The CDR3 loop reads CASSQLGGRTNEKLFF. DNA of the CDR3: TGTGCCAGCAGCCAACTCGGGGGACGGACTAATGAAAAACTGTTTTTT.